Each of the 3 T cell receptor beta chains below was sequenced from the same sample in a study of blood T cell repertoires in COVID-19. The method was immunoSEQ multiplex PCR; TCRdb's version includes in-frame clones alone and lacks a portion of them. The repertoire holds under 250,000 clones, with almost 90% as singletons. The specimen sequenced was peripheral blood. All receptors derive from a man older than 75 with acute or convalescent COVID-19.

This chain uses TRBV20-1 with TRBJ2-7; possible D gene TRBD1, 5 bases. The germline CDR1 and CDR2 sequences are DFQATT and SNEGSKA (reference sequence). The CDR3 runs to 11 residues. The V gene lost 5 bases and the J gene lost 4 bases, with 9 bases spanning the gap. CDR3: CSAWTNYEQYF. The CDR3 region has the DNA TGCAGTGCTTGGACAAATTACGAGCAGTACTTC.

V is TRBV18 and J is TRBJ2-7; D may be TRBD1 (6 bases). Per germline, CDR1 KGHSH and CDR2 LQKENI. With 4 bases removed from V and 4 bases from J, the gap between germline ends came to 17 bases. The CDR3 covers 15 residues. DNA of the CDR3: TGTGCCAGCTCACAGGAGTGGGGCAGGGGTTACGAGCAGTACTTC. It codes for CASSQEWGRGYEQYF.

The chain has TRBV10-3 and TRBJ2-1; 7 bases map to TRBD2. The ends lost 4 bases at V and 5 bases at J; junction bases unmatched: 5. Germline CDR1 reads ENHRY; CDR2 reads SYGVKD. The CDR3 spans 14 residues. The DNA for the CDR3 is TGTGCCATCAGTGGCCTTCGGGGGGACAATGAGCAGTTCTTC. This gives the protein CAISGLRGDNEQFF.